The 22 T cell receptor beta chains presented below share a single source sample, sequenced in a study of monozygotic twins with inflammatory bowel disease. TCRdb reprocessed the 5' RACE reads and stores each CDR3 protein as one record, lacking DNA. This sample's table reports 150,000 to 200,000 distinct CDR3 sequences. Sequences were obtained from blood. Receptors were obtained from a human donor with ulcerative colitis or Crohn's disease, or a healthy co-twin of an affected twin (not recorded which).

The chain has TRBV12-3 or TRBV12-4 and TRBJ2-5; the TRBD1 assignment by TCRdb is unverifiable without DNA. The length of the CDR3 is 15 residues. CDR3: CASSAGQGEVKTQYF.

The chain has TRBV6-2 or TRBV6-3 and TRBJ2-7; checking the TCRdb D call of TRBD2 is not possible without DNA. Germline assignment: CDR1 MNHEY and CDR2 SVGEGT. The CDR3 is 15 amino acids. CDR3 sequence reads: CASSYPRRRVDEQYF.

This sequence joins TRBV6-2 or TRBV6-3 and TRBJ2-1. This CDR3 is built from 16 residues. The V gene's germline CDR1 is MNHEY and CDR2 SVGEGT. This chain's CDR3 is CASSYVGIGAYNEQFF.

The V gene is TRBV7-2, the J gene TRBJ2-7. The CDR3 loop spans 13 amino acids. Germline loops: CDR1 SGHTA, CDR2 FQGNSA. The CDR3 protein is CASSLGTAYEQYF.

The gene calls are TRBV5-1 and TRBJ2-5; the D call of TRBD1 rests on TCRdb alone, since no DNA is present to check it. CDR1 is SGHRS and CDR2 is YFSETQ in the germline V gene. The CDR3 loop spans 15 amino acids. CDR3 sequence reads: CASSLVGHIGETQYF.

The chain links TRBV7-8 to TRBJ1-2. Looked up from germline, CDR1 is SGHVS and CDR2 is FQNEAQ. This CDR3 has 14 residues. The chain's CDR3 is CASSLGGRGYGYTF.

The V call is TRBV24-1, the J call TRBJ1-1; TCRdb names TRBD1, which stays unverified in the absence of DNA. Germline V CDR1 and CDR2: KGHDR, SFDVKD. The CDR3 extends over 14 amino acids. The CDR3: CATSAQGANTEAFF.

The chain carries TRBV18 and TRBJ1-5. The germline gives CDR1 KGHSH, CDR2 LQKENI. The CDR3 is 15 residues long. The CDR3 is CASSPPGRTNQPQHF. The variable domain in full, with the rest retrieved from reference TRBV18 and TRBJ1-5, is NAGVMQNPRHLVRRRGQEARLRCSPMKGHSHVYWYRQLPEEGLKFMVYLQKENIIDESGMPKERFSAEFPKEGPSILRIQQVVRGDSAAYFCASSPPGRTNQPQHFGDGTRLSIL.

The chain combines TRBV28 with TRBJ2-7. Germline CDR1 reads MDHEN; CDR2 reads SYDVKM. The length of the CDR3 is 12 residues. The CDR3 reads CASSFQSYEQYF.

The chain uses TRBV5-1 and TRBJ2-1; without DNA, the TCRdb call of TRBD1 cannot be checked. Germline V gives CDR1 SGHRS, CDR2 YFSETQ. The CDR3 loop spans 14 amino acids. CDR3 in amino acids: CASSLAAGGDEQFF.

The chain recombines TRBV7-2 with TRBJ2-3; without DNA, the TCRdb call of TRBD1 cannot be checked. CDR1 SGHTA and CDR2 FQGNSA come from the germline V gene. The CDR3 is 16 residues long. CDR3 sequence reads: CASSLGFRGSTDTQYF.

J is TRBJ2-1 and V is TRBV5-4; without DNA, the TCRdb call of TRBD1 cannot be checked. The CDR3 consists of 15 residues. Germline assignment: CDR1 SGHNT and CDR2 YYREEE (reference sequence). The CDR3 reads CASSLGGGGYNEQFF.

The CDR3 protein is CASSGNGSPLHF. The rearrangement uses TRBV4-3 and TRBJ1-6. Germline assignment: CDR1 LGHNA and CDR2 YSLEER. The CDR3 covers 12 residues.

The chain employs TRBV20-1 and TRBJ2-2; the TCRdb call, TRBD1, lacks DNA for checking. The CDR3 runs 16 residues. Per the germline V gene, CDR1 is DFQATT and CDR2 is SNEGSKA (reference sequence). CDR3 in amino acids: CSARPLGGVNTGELFF.

The chain employs TRBV16 and TRBJ1-2. Germline CDR1 reads KGHSY; CDR2 reads FQNENV. The CDR3 has 17 residues. The CDR3 loop is CASSQSIVVEGWNGYTF.

The chain links TRBV6-5 to TRBJ1-6. The CDR3 is made up of 13 amino acids. The V gene's germline CDR1 is MNHEY and CDR2 SVGAGI. The chain's CDR3 is CASSFRFDIPLHF.

The CDR3 sequence is CASSYPSTNEQFF. This chain links TRBV6-5 with TRBJ2-1. The germline V gene has CDR1 MNHEY and CDR2 SVGAGI. The CDR3 is 13 amino acids.

V and J are TRBV27 and TRBJ2-2; TCRdb reports TRBD2, a call that lacks DNA to check it against. CDR1 MNHEY and CDR2 SMNVEV come from the germline V gene (reference sequence). This CDR3 is built from 14 residues. CDR3 protein: CASSPRTSPGELFF.

The chain recombines TRBV12-3 or TRBV12-4 with TRBJ1-1; TCRdb's assignment of TRBD1 cannot be checked, as there is no DNA. The CDR3 has 16 amino acids. The chain's CDR3 is CASSSPPGQRNTEAFF.

The V call is TRBV20-1, the J call TRBJ2-4; the TRBD2 assignment by TCRdb is unverifiable without DNA. CDR3 size: 14 residues. Germline V CDR1 and CDR2: DFQATT, SNEGSKA (reference sequence). CDR3 loop: CSARKRGGENIQYF.

The rearrangement uses TRBV7-2 and TRBJ2-7; TCRdb outputs TRBD1, but without DNA this stays unchecked. This CDR3 has 16 residues. Germline CDR1 and CDR2: SGHTA and FQGNSA. The CDR3 sequence is CASSNSGTRSSYEQYF.

The V gene is TRBV11-2, the J gene TRBJ2-1. The germline gives CDR1 SGHAT, CDR2 FQNNGV. This CDR3 is built from 15 residues. The CDR3 region is CASSLGESLYNEQFF.